Listed below are T cell receptor beta chains from one sample, sequenced in a study of blood T cell repertoires in COVID-19. The method was immunoSEQ multiplex PCR; TCRdb's version includes in-frame clones alone and lacks a portion of them. In the table there are fewer than 350,000 clones, approximately 89% of which are singletons. What was sequenced was peripheral blood. The origin of the receptors is a woman aged 55-75 years with COVID-19, enrolled during active disease. Each CDR3 is given with its conserved first and last residue. The order of the fields is J gene, clone size, D gene, V gene, CDR3 length, CDR3 protein, CDR3 DNA. A D gene is named only where the DNA matches it firmly. Expanded clones are given a class, and other clones once, few, many or no size at all.

TRBJ2-3 | few | TRBD2 | TRBV6-5 | 15 | CASSPAGINTDTQYF | TGTGCCAGCAGTCCAGCGGGAATTAACACAGATACGCAGTATTTT
TRBJ1-1 | NA | NA | TRBV18 | 15 | CASSPFALRDTEALF | TGTGCCAGCTCACCCTTCGCTCTAAGGGACACTGAAGCTCTCTTT
TRBJ2-3 | NA | TRBD2 | TRBV5-1 | 17 | CASSLGAGGGALDTQYF | TGCGCCAGCAGCTTGGGAGCTGGCGGGGGGGCGTTGGATACGCAGTATTTT
TRBJ1-1 | NA | NA | TRBV6-5 | 11 | CATYRAPEAFF | TGTGCCACTTACAGGGCTCCCGAAGCTTTCTTT
TRBJ1-1 | NA | NA | TRBV7-6 | 15 | CASSLGGFGGGEAFF | TGTGCCAGCAGCTTAGGTGGATTTGGGGGAGGTGAAGCTTTCTTT
TRBJ2-1 | NA | TRBD2 | TRBV7-2 | 17 | CASSLGILAGGPGEQFF | TGTGCCAGCAGCTTAGGGATCCTAGCGGGGGGGCCAGGTGAGCAGTTCTTC
TRBJ2-1 | few | TRBD2 | TRBV6-5 | 14 | CASSYSQRGSEQFF | TGTGCCAGCAGTTACTCCCAGCGGGGTTCTGAGCAGTTCTTC
TRBJ1-2 | once | TRBD1 | TRBV5-1 | 14 | CASSPGQQTDGYTF | TGCGCCAGCAGCCCGGGACAGCAGACCGATGGCTACACCTTC
TRBJ1-2 | NA | NA | TRBV6-5 | 14 | CASSRYDMVGGYTF | TGTGCCAGCAGCCGGTACGACATGGTAGGGGGTTACACCTTC
TRBJ1-3 | NA | TRBD1 | TRBV2 | 15 | CATDRDRGRGNTIYF | TGTGCCACCGACCGGGACAGGGGGCGCGGAAACACCATATATTTT
TRBJ1-2 | few | TRBD1 | TRBV5-1 | 14 | CASSLRQGDYGYTF | TGCGCCAGCAGCTTGAGACAGGGAGACTATGGCTACACCTTC
TRBJ2-1 | NA | NA | TRBV7-9 | 15 | CASTPPEGHYNEQFF | TGTGCCAGCACTCCTCCGGAGGGCCACTACAATGAGCAGTTCTTC
TRBJ1-4 | once | NA | TRBV21-1 | 18 | CASIQKGGEVKENEKLFF | TGTGCCAGCATCCAGAAGGGAGGGGAAGTAAAGGAGAATGAAAAACTGTTTTTT
TRBJ1-1 | few | NA | TRBV7-2 | 14 | CASSLGGGNTEAFF | TGTGCCAGCAGCTTAGGCGGGGGGAACACTGAAGCTTTCTTT
TRBJ2-2 | NA | NA | TRBV11-2 | 14 | CASSPPLAAGELFF | TGTGCCAGCAGCCCCCCACTAGCCGCCGGGGAGCTGTTTTTT
TRBJ1-5 | NA | NA | TRBV4-2 | 14 | CASSQENLSRPQHF | TGTGCCAGCAGCCAAGAGAACTTGAGTCGGCCCCAGCATTTT
TRBJ2-7 | once | NA | TRBV28 | 14 | CASSLYSPLYEQYF | TGTGCCAGCAGTTTATACAGCCCCCTCTACGAGCAGTACTTC
TRBJ1-2 | NA | NA | TRBV5-8 | 15 | CASDPRPHRLDGYTF | TGTGCCAGCGACCCCAGGCCCCACCGTTTGGATGGCTACACCTTC
TRBJ1-2 | NA | TRBD1 | TRBV18 | 17 | CASSSYGQGAPSYGYTF | TGTGCCAGCTCATCTTACGGACAGGGGGCCCCCTCCTATGGCTACACCTTC
TRBJ1-5 | NA | NA | TRBV5-4 | 14 | CASSLDSSNQPQHF | TGTGCCAGCAGCTTAGACAGTTCCAATCAGCCCCAGCATTTT
TRBJ2-4 | NA | NA | TRBV3-1/TRBV3-2 | 12 | CASSGGTDIQYF | TGTGCCAGCAGCGGGGGGACGGACATTCAGTACTTC
TRBJ1-2 | NA | TRBD1 | TRBV24-1 | 14 | CATSDSRTGWGYTF | TGTGCCACCAGTGATTCTCGGACAGGGTGGGGCTACACCTTC